The present TCR beta chain was sequenced within a study of T cells in localized non-small cell lung cancer. Study-level results: As only one tumor region underwent sequencing, heterogeneity remains possible. Tumor trailed uninvolved adjacent lung in T cell clonality, which peaked there.

Losses at the gene ends were 0 bases for V and 2 bases for J; bases not matched to a gene: 4. Germline assignment: CDR1 MNHEY and CDR2 SVGAGI. This CDR3 comprises 15 residues. Generated by immunoSEQ multiplex PCR, the TCRdb table keeps only in-frame clones and is missing some. This table holds 55,000 to 65,000 clones, just over 90% found once. On this clone itself: The antigen is unknown.

V gene TRBV6-5 combines with J gene TRBJ2-7; 7 bases are shared with TRBD1. The sequence came from a man aged 35 to 70 with stage I lung adenocarcinoma. This specimen consisted of peripheral blood, obtained before any cancer treatment. CDR3 nucleotides: TGTGCCAGCAGTTACTCGTGGGACAGTACCTACGAGCAGTACTTC. Translating gives CASSYSWDSTYEQYF.